The clone carrying this T cell receptor beta chain was observed at least ten times. Recently diagnosed hyperthyroidism of less than 2 months' duration affected patients aged 18 to 65. Exclusions: uncontrolled infection, other autoimmune disease, pregnancy, lactation. The source material, RNA transcripts, was used to amplify TCR beta CDR3 regions. An initial round of RT-PCR targeting the TCR CDR3 relied on the HTBI primer set. TCRdb itself ran the multiplex PCR reads through MiXCR, one entry per CDR3 protein. Of 500,000 to 750,000 distinct CDR3 sequences in the sample, about a sixth were seen once. The sample is drawn from a study of T cells in Graves' hyperthyroidism and ophthalmopathy. Trimming left V 3 bases short and J 0 bases short, with 13 bases between. The CDR3 totals 16 residues. Germline CDR1 reads SGHRS; CDR2 reads YFSETQ.

This chain joins TRBV5-1 and TRBJ1-3; D is unclear. Input material: blood. The TCR was taken from a woman in her twenties or thirties with Graves' hyperthyroidism. In DNA, the CDR3 is TGCGCCAGCAGCTCGAGATCAGGTGACTCTGGAAACACCATATATTTT. Protein: CASSSRSGDSGNTIYF.